The 3 T cell receptor beta chains presented below share a single source sample, sequenced in a study of neurological immune-mediated disorders. TCRdb re-analysed the 5' RACE reads in MiXCR, keeping a single row per CDR3 protein. The data contain 30,000 to 45,000 distinct CDR3 sequences, 10% of them singletons. The sample comprised PBMCs. Every receptor here comes from a woman aged 25 to 39 with HTLV-1-associated myelopathy (HAM/TSP).

This clonotype has a count of ten or more. The chain has TRBV20-1 and TRBJ2-3, with D uncertain. The CDR3 has 14 amino acids. V lost 1 base to trimming and J lost 4 bases, with 12 bases between them. Per germline, CDR1 DFQATT and CDR2 SNEGSKA (reference sequence). CDR3 loop: CSARAGVAPDTQYF. Here the CDR3 DNA reads TGCAGTGCTAGAGCGGGCGTAGCCCCAGATACGCAGTATTTT.

This clonotype was detected only a few times. This sequence joins TRBV6-4 and TRBJ2-3; possibly TRBD1 or TRBD2 for D (5 bases each). The CDR3 spans 15 residues. Trimming shortened V by 3 bases and J by 6 bases, and 16 bases separated the two germline ends. Per germline, CDR1 MRHNA and CDR2 SNTAGT. CDR3 coding DNA: TGTGCCAGCAGTGAACGTGGGGACGGAGGCGATACGCAGTATTTT. Translated, it gives CASSERGDGGDTQYF.

The sample holds many counts of this clonotype. The chain employs TRBV5-1 and TRBJ2-3; D is ambiguous. The CDR3 covers 15 residues. V gave up 0 bases and J gave up 4 bases, with 12 bases separating them. CDR1 is SGHRS, CDR2 YFSETQ, per germline. CDR3 bases: TGCGCCAGCAGCTTGGAAGGAAGAGGAGCAGATACGCAGTATTTT. Translating it yields CASSLEGRGADTQYF. The variable domain in full, completed from reference TRBV5-1 and TRBJ2-3, reads KAGVTQTPRYLIKTRGQQVTLSCSPISGHRSVSWYQQTPGQGLQFLFEYFSETQRNKGNFPGRFSGRQFSNSRSEMNVSTLELGDSALYLCASSLEGRGADTQYFGPGTRLTVL.